This paragraph reports one TCR beta chain. Its antigen remains unknown. With a J-beta primer mix and a sample-barcoded 5' primer, a second PCR ran about 7 to 12 cycles. TCRdb itself ran the 5' RACE reads through MiXCR, one entry per CDR3 protein. Here the sample spans roughly 800,000 distinct CDR3 sequences, more than 20% being singletons. The record originates from a study of blood T cells in healthy people across ages. CDR1 is LGHNA and CDR2 is YSLEER in the germline V gene. V was shortened by 1 base and J by 3 bases, with 9 bases between the two germline ends. This CDR3 is built from 15 residues. Whole-study findings and limits: Observed TCR beta diversity per million T cells went down as age went up. This fall followed a roughly linear course with age. Strongly correlated with naive T cell percentage was TCR beta diversity.

The sample was also reused in another study, on T cells of mothers and their children. From that paper: Some 2.8 million TCR beta reads per child versus over 9 million per mother.

The receptor was derived from a boy between 10 and 17 years old in good health. The chain couples TRBV4-3 to TRBJ2-2; a weak D match, TRBD2 (6 bases). Sequencing was carried out using blood. The CDR3 nucleotides are TGCGCCAGCAGCCAAGGGGGACTGGACACCGGGGAGCTGTTTTTT. This gives the protein CASSQGGLDTGELFF.